A selection of T cell receptor beta chains follows, all from one sample in a study of CXCR3-negative and CXCR3-positive naive CD8 T cells. TCRdb reprocessed the 5' RACE reads and keeps a single row for each CDR3 protein, giving no DNA. In total, the table holds some 41,000 distinct CDR3 sequences. The sequencing sample was made of naive CXCR3- CD8+ T cells from blood. The receptor set was obtained from a human donor in good health. Some clones in this sample may be carry-over from other donors' samples. The CDR3 runs from the conserved cysteine through the conserved F or W.

CDR3	J	V
CSARTSGFQETQYF	TRBJ2-5	TRBV20-1
CASSYSPSQSSYEQYF	TRBJ2-7	TRBV6-5
CASSLVAANTEAFF	TRBJ1-1	TRBV7-9
CASSFDREKFF	TRBJ2-1	TRBV7-9
CASSAGGSSYNEQFF	TRBJ2-1	TRBV6-2/TRBV6-3
CASSLIGGTNEQFF	TRBJ2-1	TRBV7-3
CASSSELNSPLHF	TRBJ1-6	TRBV6-6
CASSLAGELFF	TRBJ2-2	TRBV28
CASSLVSPVFF	TRBJ2-1	TRBV13
CSAREVTTRSTEAFF	TRBJ1-1	TRBV20-1
CASSRRELNTEAFF	TRBJ1-1	TRBV7-2
CASSESKNGQGGNTEAFF	TRBJ1-1	TRBV10-1
CAIKTAGNGNTIYF	TRBJ1-3	TRBV6-2/TRBV6-3
CSARTDTTYEQYF	TRBJ2-7	TRBV20-1
CASSFRSGGTNYGYTF	TRBJ1-2	TRBV28
CASSLPSDGVRGTTGELFF	TRBJ2-2	TRBV7-8
CASSELAGYNEQFF	TRBJ2-1	TRBV5-5
CASSQGPRVNTEAFF	TRBJ1-1	TRBV4-1
CASSLVVLAGEGTEAFF	TRBJ1-1	TRBV7-2
CSATGQSYEQYF	TRBJ2-7	TRBV20-1
CASRGTGQETQYF	TRBJ2-5	TRBV7-3
CSVINPGQAGGYTF	TRBJ1-2	TRBV29-1
CSARSLRGSAYEQYF	TRBJ2-7	TRBV20-1
CSAEVGEMETQYF	TRBJ2-5	TRBV20-1
CSARDIDRDYGYTF	TRBJ1-2	TRBV20-1
CASSQEPAGGQETQYF	TRBJ2-5	TRBV14
CASPFQGQYYNEQFF	TRBJ2-1	TRBV7-2
CASSHTDSTQETQYF	TRBJ2-5	TRBV14
CSVSWGHYEQYF	TRBJ2-7	TRBV29-1
CASTDRGSYNEQFF	TRBJ2-1	TRBV27
CASSFQGEQYF	TRBJ2-7	TRBV7-9
CASSQSVNTEAFF	TRBJ1-1	TRBV7-2
CASSSRTGAPYNEQFF	TRBJ2-1	TRBV7-9
CASSYSFIQPQHF	TRBJ1-5	TRBV6-2/TRBV6-3
CASVQWEGANTEAFF	TRBJ1-1	TRBV13
CASRPGTGLAQPQHF	TRBJ1-5	TRBV12-3/TRBV12-4